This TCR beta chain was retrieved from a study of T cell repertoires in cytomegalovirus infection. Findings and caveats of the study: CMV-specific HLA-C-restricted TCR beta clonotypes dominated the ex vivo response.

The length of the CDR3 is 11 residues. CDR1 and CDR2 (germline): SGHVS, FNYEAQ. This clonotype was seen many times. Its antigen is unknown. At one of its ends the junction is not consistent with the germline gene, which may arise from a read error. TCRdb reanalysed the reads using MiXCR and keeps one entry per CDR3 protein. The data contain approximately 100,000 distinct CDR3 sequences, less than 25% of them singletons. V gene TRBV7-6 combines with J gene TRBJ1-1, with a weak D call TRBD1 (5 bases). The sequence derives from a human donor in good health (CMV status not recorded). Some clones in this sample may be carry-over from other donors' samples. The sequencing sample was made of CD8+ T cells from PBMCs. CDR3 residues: CASSSGGDNVF. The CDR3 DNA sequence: TGTGCCAGCAGCTCAGGAGGGGATAACGTATTT.